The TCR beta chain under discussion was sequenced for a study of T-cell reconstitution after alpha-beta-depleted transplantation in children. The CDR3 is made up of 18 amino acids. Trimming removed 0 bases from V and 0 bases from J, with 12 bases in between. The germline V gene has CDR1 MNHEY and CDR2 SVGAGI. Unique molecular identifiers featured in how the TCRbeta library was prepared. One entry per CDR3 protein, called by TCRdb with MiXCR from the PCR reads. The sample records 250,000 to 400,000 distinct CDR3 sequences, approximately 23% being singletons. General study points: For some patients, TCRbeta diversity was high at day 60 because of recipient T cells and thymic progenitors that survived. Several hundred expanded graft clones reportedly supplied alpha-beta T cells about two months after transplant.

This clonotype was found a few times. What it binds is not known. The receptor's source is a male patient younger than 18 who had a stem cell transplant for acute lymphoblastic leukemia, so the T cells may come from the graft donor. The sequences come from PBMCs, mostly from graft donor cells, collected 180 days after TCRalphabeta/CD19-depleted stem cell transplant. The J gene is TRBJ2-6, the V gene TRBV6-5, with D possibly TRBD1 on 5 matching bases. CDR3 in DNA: TGTGCCAGCAGTTACTCAACAGGCATCCGCTCTGGGGCCAACGTCCTGACTTTC. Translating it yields CASSYSTGIRSGANVLTF.